This T cell receptor beta chain was found in a study of blood T cell repertoires in COVID-19. Study-wide context: The samples span acute and convalescent COVID-19 from the United States, Italy and Spain.

The CDR3 has 15 amino acids. Losses at the gene ends were 2 bases for V and 6 bases for J; bases not matched to a gene: 7. CDR1 is LGHDT and CDR2 is YNNKEL in the germline V gene (reference sequence). The count of this clone is one. In the source study's methods: The authors estimated nucleated cell counts from reference gene primer amplification. The protocol was immunoSEQ multiplex PCR, while the TCRdb copy is restricted to in-frame clones and leaves out a portion. D and trimming were read from the DNA, whereas the V and J calls and clone size are those reported in that table. Of more than 200,000 clones in the sample, about 80% are singletons; the top ten hold about 9.6%.

V is TRBV3-1 (or the pseudogene TRBV3-2) and J is TRBJ1-2; 9 bases map to TRBD1. The origin of this receptor is a man aged 80 or over with acute or convalescent COVID-19. Sequenced material: peripheral blood. Written as DNA, the CDR3 is TGTGCCAGCAGCCAAAGGGGACAGGGCCTCCATGGCTACACCTTC. As protein: CASSQRGQGLHGYTF.